This is a list of T cell receptor beta chains from one sample in a study of T cell repertoires in urothelial bladder cancer. The data were produced by immunoSEQ multiplex PCR, yet TCRdb's version contains in-frame clones alone and is incomplete. The repertoire holds about 11,000 clones, with around 68% as singletons. Sequencing was done on a sample of tumor-infiltrating cells from bladder cancer. These receptors were taken from a human donor with a benign inflammatory bladder lesion. Each CDR3 is given with its conserved first and last residue. A D gene is named only where the DNA matches it firmly. Not every row has a clone size; where given, it reads once, few, many or a size class.

cdr3_aa | cdr3_nt | cdr3_length | v_call | d_call | clone_size | j_call
CATSRDLRGTEAFF | TGTGCCACCAGCAGAGATCTGAGGGGGACTGAAGCTTTCTTT | 14 | TRBV15 | NA | NA | TRBJ1-1
CASSIGGSRGNQPQHF | TGTGCCAGTAGTATAGGTGGCAGCCGGGGGAATCAGCCCCAGCATTTT | 16 | TRBV19 | NA | once | TRBJ1-5
CASSSGQGARNTEAFF | TGTGCCAGCAGTTCTGGACAGGGGGCAAGGAACACTGAAGCTTTCTTT | 16 | TRBV6-5 | TRBD1 | NA | TRBJ1-1
CAWTRGSVNTEAFF | TGTGCCTGGACCCGGGGGTCGGTGAACACTGAAGCTTTCTTT | 14 | TRBV30 | NA | NA | TRBJ1-1
CASKLDSEAFF | TGTGCCAGCAAACTGGACAGTGAAGCTTTCTTT | 11 | TRBV2 | NA | few | TRBJ1-1
CASCVGLGVIRKQETQYF | TGTGCCAGCTGCGTTGGGTTAGGTGTCATCCGTAAACAAGAGACCCAGTACTTC | 18 | TRBV7-9 | NA | NA | TRBJ2-5
CAWSVRAGRGNQPQHF | TGTGCCTGGAGTGTACGGGCAGGGCGAGGCAATCAGCCCCAGCATTTT | 16 | TRBV30 | NA | NA | TRBJ1-5
CASSLARTLTTDTQYF | TGTGCCAGCAGCTTAGCGCGGACACTTACCACAGATACGCAGTATTTT | 16 | TRBV11-1 | NA | once | TRBJ2-3
CASSTAAGGGYGYTF | TGCGCCAGCAGCACCGCGGCAGGGGGAGGCTATGGCTACACCTTC | 15 | TRBV5-1 | TRBD1 | NA | TRBJ1-2
CASSFKRDTEAFF | TGTGCCAGCAGCTTTAAGAGGGACACTGAAGCTTTCTTT | 13 | TRBV7-6 | NA | once | TRBJ1-1
CASSRLLAGPDTQYF | TGTGCCAGCAGCAGATTACTAGCGGGGCCAGATACGCAGTATTTT | 15 | TRBV5-8 | TRBD2 | NA | TRBJ2-3
CASSRQTSGGEETQYF | TGCGCCAGCAGCCGGCAGACTAGCGGGGGGGAGGAGACCCAGTACTTC | 16 | TRBV5-1 | TRBD2 | few | TRBJ2-5
CASSGRGLNTEAFF | TGTGCCAGTAGTGGGAGGGGGTTGAACACTGAAGCTTTCTTT | 14 | TRBV19 | NA | once | TRBJ1-1
CASSAGDTDTQYF | TGTGCCAGCAGCGCCGGGGACACAGATACGCAGTATTTT | 13 | TRBV7-2 | NA | once | TRBJ2-3
CASGLGKGRGRRGEQYF | TGTGCCAGCGGCCTTGGGAAGGGAAGGGGGCGGAGGGGCGAGCAGTACTTC | 17 | TRBV28 | NA | NA | TRBJ2-7
CAWSVGQGGLQPQHF | TGTGCCTGGAGCGTCGGACAGGGTGGCCTTCAGCCCCAGCATTTT | 15 | TRBV30 | TRBD1 | few | TRBJ1-5
CASSFYRGGEQYF | TGTGCCAGCAGCTTCTACAGGGGCGGGGAGCAGTACTTC | 13 | TRBV7-3 | NA | NA | TRBJ2-5
CASSPGQGPHNEQFF | TGTGCCAGCAGCCCCGGACAGGGTCCCCACAATGAGCAGTTCTTC | 15 | TRBV7-7 | TRBD1 | NA | TRBJ2-1
CASSLAPSLINNEQFF | TGTGCCAGCAGCTTAGCGCCCAGCCTGATTAACAATGAGCAGTTCTTC | 16 | TRBV7-6 | NA | NA | TRBJ2-1
CAISVGGHYGYTF | TGTGCCATCAGTGTTGGGGGCCACTATGGCTACACCTTC | 13 | TRBV10-3 | NA | NA | TRBJ1-2
CASSYSMGGYYGYTF | TGTGCCAGCAGTTACTCGATGGGGGGGTACTATGGCTACACCTTC | 15 | TRBV6-5 | NA | NA | TRBJ1-2
CASRGSQGELFF | TGTGCCAGCAGAGGCAGTCAGGGGGAGCTGTTTTTT | 12 | TRBV6-6 | NA | NA | TRBJ2-2
CASSSRDRRYEQYF | TGTGCCAGCAGTTCCCGGGACAGGAGATACGAGCAGTACTTC | 14 | TRBV27 | TRBD1 | NA | TRBJ2-7
CASSGARATTEAFF | TGTGCCAGCAGTGGCGCCAGGGCTACCACTGAAGCTTTCTTT | 14 | TRBV2 | NA | NA | TRBJ1-1
CASSVNLDTQYF | TGTGCCAGCAGCGTAAACCTGGATACGCAGTATTTT | 12 | TRBV9 | NA | once | TRBJ2-3
CASSSGTGAGTGELFF | TGCGCCAGCAGCTCCGGGACAGGGGCTGGCACCGGGGAGCTGTTTTTT | 16 | TRBV5-1 | TRBD1 | NA | TRBJ2-2
CASSEARGPLYEQYF | TGTGCCAGCAGTGAAGCGAGGGGACCTCTCTACGAGCAGTACTTC | 15 | TRBV2 | NA | NA | TRBJ2-7
CASSLQPYGETQYF | TGTGCCAGCAGCTTACAGCCGTATGGTGAGACCCAGTACTTC | 14 | TRBV7-2 | NA | NA | TRBJ2-5
CASSPRTSGGNEQFF | TGTGCCAGCTCACCGCGGACTAGCGGGGGCAATGAGCAGTTCTTC | 15 | TRBV18 | TRBD2 | NA | TRBJ2-1
CAILTPGGGYTF | TGTGCCATCCTGACGCCTGGCGGGGGCTACACCTTC | 12 | TRBV7-7 | NA | NA | TRBJ1-2
CASSKDRANTGELFF | TGTGCCAGCAGTAAGGACAGGGCTAACACCGGGGAGCTGTTTTTT | 15 | TRBV5-4 | TRBD1 | few | TRBJ2-2
CASSQPGTLIRYEQYF | TGCGCCAGCAGCCAACCCGGGACCTTGATCAGGTACGAGCAGTACTTC | 16 | TRBV4-1 | NA | NA | TRBJ2-7
CAWSVSDRSTDTQYF | TGTGCCTGGAGTGTTAGCGACAGGAGCACAGATACGCAGTATTTT | 15 | TRBV30 | NA | NA | TRBJ2-3
CASSLETGVYGYTF | TGTGCCAGCAGCTTGGAGACAGGGGTCTATGGCTACACCTTC | 14 | TRBV5-4 | TRBD1 | medium-sized | TRBJ1-2
CASRHSGSGTDTQYF | TGTGCCAGCAGGCATAGCGGGTCTGGGACAGATACGCAGTATTTT | 15 | TRBV6-6 | TRBD2 | NA | TRBJ2-3
CASRTGTGGNSPLHF | TGTGCCAGTAGGACCGGGACAGGGGGGAATTCACCCCTCCACTTT | 15 | TRBV19 | TRBD1 | NA | TRBJ1-6
CASKETNYGYTF | TGTGCCAGTAAGGAGACTAACTATGGCTACACCTTC | 12 | TRBV19 | NA | NA | TRBJ1-2
CASSLKRTSGGTTDTQYF | TGCGCCAGCAGCTTGAAGAGGACTAGCGGGGGGACCACAGATACGCAGTATTTT | 18 | TRBV5-1 | TRBD2 | NA | TRBJ2-3
CASSSPKWDSNTDTQYF | TGTGCCAGCAGCTCCCCTAAATGGGACAGTAATACAGATACGCAGTATTTT | 17 | TRBV5-6 | TRBD1 | NA | TRBJ2-3
CASSLEGAGEKLFF | TGTGCCAGCAGCTTGGAGGGGGCAGGGGAAAAACTGTTTTTT | 14 | TRBV13 | TRBD1 | few | TRBJ1-4
CATRVAGLRDGYTF | TGTGCCACCAGGGTGGCAGGGCTACGCGATGGCTACACCTTC | 14 | TRBV15 | NA | NA | TRBJ1-2
CASSLGQGNYGYTF | TGTGCCAGCAGCTTAGGGCAGGGGAACTATGGCTACACCTTC | 14 | TRBV7-8 | NA | NA | TRBJ1-2
CASRWEDSSPLHF | TGTGCCAGCAGATGGGAGGATTCGTCACCCCTCCACTTT | 13 | TRBV2 | NA | once | TRBJ1-6
CASSGLAGGPGTDTQYF | TGTGCCAGCAGTGGACTAGCGGGGGGGCCTGGCACAGATACGCAGTATTTT | 17 | TRBV27 | TRBD2 | NA | TRBJ2-3
CASSLGGGQSNEKLFF | TGTGCCAGCAGCTTAGGAGGGGGACAGTCTAATGAAAAACTGTTTTTT | 16 | TRBV11-2 | TRBD1 | NA | TRBJ1-4
CASSNLGFTEQFF | TGTGCCAGTAGCAACCTCGGGTTTACTGAGCAGTTCTTC | 13 | TRBV19 | NA | NA | TRBJ2-1
CASSFVTAAGELFF | TGTGCCAGCAGTTTTGTCACTGCCGCCGGGGAGCTGTTTTTT | 14 | TRBV27 | NA | NA | TRBJ2-2
CASSLLAGGQGEQFF | TGTGCCAGCAGTTTACTAGCGGGGGGGCAAGGTGAGCAGTTCTTC | 15 | TRBV6-6 | TRBD2 | NA | TRBJ2-1
CASSKGSNQPQHF | TGTGCCAGCTCTAAAGGTAGCAATCAGCCCCAGCATTTT | 13 | TRBV18 | NA | once | TRBJ1-5
CASSPLSGSDEQYF | TGTGCCAGCAGCCCGCTTAGTGGGTCAGACGAGCAGTACTTC | 14 | TRBV11-2 | NA | NA | TRBJ2-7
CATSRVRSSHEQYF | TGTGCCACCAGCAGAGTTCGTAGTTCCCACGAGCAGTACTTC | 14 | TRBV15 | NA | NA | TRBJ2-7